Below, 2 T cell receptor beta chains from the same sample are listed, as sequenced in a study of blood T cell repertoires in COVID-19. Assay used: immunoSEQ multiplex PCR; TCRdb lists only in-frame clones, some missing. The sample consists of hundreds of thousands of clones, about 88% of them appearing once. Specimen: PBMCs or T cells enriched from blood (not recorded which). Receptor source: a woman aged 55-69 years in a cohort exposed to, infected with or recovered from COVID-19 (not recorded which).

This clone has more than one count but fewer than ten. This rearrangement joins TRBV25-1 to TRBJ1-4, with a weak D call TRBD1 (5 bases). Germline CDR1 is MGHDK and CDR2 is SYGVNS. CDR3 length: 12 residues. V lost 4 bases, J lost 6 bases, and 6 bases lay in between. In DNA, the CDR3 is TGTGCCAGCAGTGGGGGCTATGAAAAACTGTTTTTT. Its protein product is CASSGGYEKLFF.

The chain carries TRBV29-1 and TRBJ2-2, with 10 bases identical to TRBD1. V gave up 4 bases and J gave up 6 bases; unmatched junction bases: 14. Germline assignment: CDR1 SQVTM and CDR2 ANQGSEA. CDR3 size: 17 residues. For the CDR3, the DNA is TGCAGCGTTGTCAGACACACTCGGACAGGGGGAGCCGGGGAGCTGTTTTTT. This translates into CSVVRHTRTGGAGELFF.